This TCR beta chain originates from a study of T cells in Graves' hyperthyroidism and ophthalmopathy. The hyperthyroidism patients had all been newly diagnosed, and their disease duration was under 2 months. Their ages ranged from 18 to 65 years. The study left out patients who had uncontrolled infection, other autoimmune disease, pregnancy or lactation. There were TCR beta CDR3 regions amplified from RNA transcripts. A first-round RT-PCR of the TCR CDR3 used the HTBI primer set. TCRdb re-called the multiplex PCR reads through MiXCR, storing one row per CDR3 protein. The sample records approximately 500,000 distinct CDR3 sequences, about 45% being singletons. Findings of the study overall: Among thyroid clonotypes expanded above 0.001, most also appeared in blood. Using 13 V-J features, a model discriminated ophthalmopathy from stable hyperthyroidism.

The germline gives CDR1 DFQATT, CDR2 SNEGSKA (reference sequence). The V end lost 3 bases, the J end lost 1 base, and 16 bases lay between the germline ends. This CDR3 region has 15 residues. This clonotype was counted many times. Its antigen remains unidentified. The receptor was derived from a woman under 30 with Graves' hyperthyroidism. The specimen was peripheral blood or thyroid tissue (not recorded which). The chain combines TRBV20-1 with TRBJ2-7; D unresolved. The CDR3, as DNA: TGCAGTGCTAGGTGGGCGTGGGCGGATTCCTACGAGCAGTACTTC. It translates to CSARWAWADSYEQYF.